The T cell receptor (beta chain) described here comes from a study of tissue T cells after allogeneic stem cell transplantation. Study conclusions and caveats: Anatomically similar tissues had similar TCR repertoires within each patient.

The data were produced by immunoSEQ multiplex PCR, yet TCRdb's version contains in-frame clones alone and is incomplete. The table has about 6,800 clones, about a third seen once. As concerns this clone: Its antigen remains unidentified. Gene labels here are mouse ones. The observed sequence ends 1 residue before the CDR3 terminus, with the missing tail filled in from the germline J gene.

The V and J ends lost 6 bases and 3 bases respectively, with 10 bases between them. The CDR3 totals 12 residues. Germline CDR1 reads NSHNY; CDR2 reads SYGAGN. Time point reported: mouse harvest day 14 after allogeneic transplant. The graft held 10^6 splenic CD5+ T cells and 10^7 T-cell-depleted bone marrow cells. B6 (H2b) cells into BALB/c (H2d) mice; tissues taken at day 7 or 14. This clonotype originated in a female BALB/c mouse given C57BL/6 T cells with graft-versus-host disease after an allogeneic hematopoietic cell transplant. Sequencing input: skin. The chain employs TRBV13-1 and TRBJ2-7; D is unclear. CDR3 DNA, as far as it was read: TGTGCCAGCACCTCCGGGAGCTATGAACAGTAC. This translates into CASTSGSYEQY. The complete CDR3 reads CASTSGSYEQYF.